A selection of T cell receptor beta chains follows, all from one sample in a study of OX40 agonist ivuxolimab in advanced cancers. Profiled with immunoSEQ multiplex PCR; TCRdb holds only in-frame clones, not every one. Here the sample spans fewer than 80,000 clones, approximately 90% being singletons. The specimen was CD4+ or CD8+ T cells sorted from blood, collected in a trial of the OX40 agonist ivuxolimab. These receptors originate from an adult with an advanced solid tumor such as melanoma, head and neck, liver or kidney cancer. The CDR3 runs from the conserved cysteine through the conserved F or W. Fields, in order: D gene, clone size, V gene, J gene, CDR3 protein, CDR3 DNA. The D gene is left open where the match is weak. Clone size, where shown, is once, few, many, or a class for clones that have expanded.

d_gene: -
abundance: -
v_gene: TRBV7-9
j_gene: TRBJ2-1
CDR3aa: CASSLIRDEQFF
CDR3nt: TGTGCCAGCAGCTTAATCAGGGATGAGCAGTTCTTC

d_gene: TRBD1
abundance: -
v_gene: TRBV28
j_gene: TRBJ1-5
CDR3aa: CASSATGLYSNQPQHF
CDR3nt: TGTGCCAGCAGCGCGACAGGGTTGTATAGCAATCAGCCCCAGCATTTT

d_gene: -
abundance: -
v_gene: TRBV27
j_gene: TRBJ2-1
CDR3aa: CASSLHNEQFF
CDR3nt: TGTGCCAGCAGTTTGCACAATGAGCAGTTCTTC

d_gene: TRBD1
abundance: -
v_gene: TRBV5-1
j_gene: TRBJ1-3
CDR3aa: CASSLGRTGSGNTIYF
CDR3nt: TGCGCCAGCAGCTTGGGACGGACAGGGAGTGGAAACACCATATATTTT

d_gene: -
abundance: -
v_gene: TRBV27
j_gene: TRBJ1-5
CDR3aa: CASSLWGNQPQHF
CDR3nt: TGTGCCAGCAGTTTGTGGGGAAATCAGCCCCAGCATTTT

d_gene: -
abundance: -
v_gene: TRBV19
j_gene: TRBJ2-7
CDR3aa: CASSTYYEQYF
CDR3nt: TGTGCCAGTAGTACTTACTACGAGCAGTACTTC

d_gene: TRBD1
abundance: few
v_gene: TRBV15
j_gene: TRBJ1-1
CDR3aa: CATQGAARPGAFF
CDR3nt: TGTGCCACACAGGGGGCGGCACGACCTGGAGCTTTCTTT

d_gene: TRBD2
abundance: once
v_gene: TRBV9
j_gene: TRBJ2-3
CDR3aa: CASSVGSGRSTDTQYF
CDR3nt: TGTGCCAGCAGCGTAGGTAGCGGGAGGAGCACAGATACGCAGTATTTT

d_gene: TRBD1
abundance: -
v_gene: TRBV6-5
j_gene: TRBJ1-1
CDR3aa: CASSLFGQVDTEAFF
CDR3nt: TGTGCCAGCAGCCTATTTGGACAGGTAGACACTGAAGCTTTCTTT

d_gene: TRBD2
abundance: -
v_gene: TRBV7-8
j_gene: TRBJ2-1
CDR3aa: CASGTAGGPQRNEQFF
CDR3nt: TGTGCCAGCGGAACAGCGGGAGGGCCTCAACGCAATGAGCAGTTCTTC

d_gene: -
abundance: -
v_gene: TRBV5-4
j_gene: TRBJ2-2
CDR3aa: CASRTDRTTGELFF
CDR3nt: TGTGCCAGCAGAACTGACAGAACCACCGGGGAGCTGTTTTTT

d_gene: -
abundance: -
v_gene: TRBV28
j_gene: TRBJ2-4
CDR3aa: CASSSPHRNIQYF
CDR3nt: TGTGCCAGCAGTTCCCCCCACAGAAACATTCAGTACTTC

d_gene: -
abundance: -
v_gene: TRBV19
j_gene: TRBJ1-5
CDR3aa: CASSPWASNQPQHF
CDR3nt: TGTGCCAGTAGCCCCTGGGCTAGCAATCAGCCCCAGCATTTT

d_gene: -
abundance: -
v_gene: TRBV5-6
j_gene: TRBJ1-5
CDR3aa: CASSLTSNSNQPQHF
CDR3nt: TGTGCCAGCAGCTTAACTTCCAATAGCAATCAGCCCCAGCATTTT

d_gene: -
abundance: -
v_gene: TRBV11-2
j_gene: TRBJ2-7
CDR3aa: CASSLGIGQLNEQYF
CDR3nt: TGTGCCAGCAGCTTAGGGATAGGACAGCTCAACGAGCAGTACTTC

d_gene: -
abundance: -
v_gene: TRBV11-2
j_gene: TRBJ2-1
CDR3aa: CASSPGWGSYNEQFF
CDR3nt: TGTGCCAGCAGCCCAGGTTGGGGTTCCTACAATGAGCAGTTCTTC

d_gene: -
abundance: -
v_gene: TRBV19
j_gene: TRBJ2-1
CDR3aa: CASSMGGEQFF
CDR3nt: TGTGCCAGTAGTATGGGGGGTGAGCAGTTCTTC

d_gene: TRBD2
abundance: -
v_gene: TRBV15
j_gene: TRBJ2-7
CDR3aa: CATSRSSGSYEQYF
CDR3nt: TGTGCCACCAGCAGATCTAGCGGATCCTACGAGCAGTACTTC

d_gene: TRBD1
abundance: -
v_gene: TRBV27
j_gene: TRBJ2-2
CDR3aa: CASSFLGQGNTGELFF
CDR3nt: TGTGCCAGCAGTTTTCTGGGACAGGGCAACACCGGGGAGCTGTTTTTT

d_gene: -
abundance: -
v_gene: TRBV4-2
j_gene: TRBJ2-2
CDR3aa: CASSQALGSTGELFF
CDR3nt: TGTGCCAGCAGCCAAGCCCTGGGAAGTACGGGGGAGCTGTTTTTT

d_gene: -
abundance: few
v_gene: TRBV25-1
j_gene: TRBJ1-1
CDR3aa: CASLMGTEAFF
CDR3nt: TGTGCCAGCTTAATGGGAACTGAAGCTTTCTTT

d_gene: -
abundance: -
v_gene: TRBV4-1
j_gene: TRBJ2-1
CDR3aa: CASSQDVAFNEQFF
CDR3nt: TGCGCCAGCAGCCAAGATGTCGCCTTCAATGAGCAGTTCTTC

d_gene: -
abundance: -
v_gene: TRBV5-1
j_gene: TRBJ2-3
CDR3aa: CASSLGSPDTQYF
CDR3nt: TGCGCCAGCAGCTTGGGCAGCCCAGATACGCAGTATTTT

d_gene: TRBD1
abundance: -
v_gene: TRBV7-2
j_gene: TRBJ2-7
CDR3aa: CASSIPGTAFYEQYF
CDR3nt: TGTGCCAGCAGTATCCCCGGGACAGCCTTCTACGAGCAGTACTTC

d_gene: TRBD2
abundance: -
v_gene: TRBV6-6
j_gene: TRBJ2-7
CDR3aa: CASSLTSGRTEQYF
CDR3nt: TGTGCCAGCAGCCTGACTAGCGGGAGGACCGAGCAGTACTTC

d_gene: TRBD2
abundance: -
v_gene: TRBV30
j_gene: TRBJ2-1
CDR3aa: CAWSQGLAGGPGNEQFF
CDR3nt: TGTGCCTGGAGCCAGGGGCTAGCGGGAGGGCCCGGCAATGAGCAGTTCTTC

d_gene: TRBD2
abundance: once
v_gene: TRBV27
j_gene: TRBJ2-1
CDR3aa: CASTLRAGAPLHEQFF
CDR3nt: TGTGCCAGCACTCTAAGGGCGGGAGCCCCCCTCCATGAGCAGTTCTTC

d_gene: -
abundance: -
v_gene: TRBV9
j_gene: TRBJ1-1
CDR3aa: CASSVNAIMNTEAFF
CDR3nt: TGTGCCAGCAGCGTAAACGCTATTATGAACACTGAAGCTTTCTTT

d_gene: -
abundance: -
v_gene: TRBV5-1
j_gene: TRBJ1-4
CDR3aa: CASSPRVPNEKLFF
CDR3nt: TGCGCCAGCAGCCCCAGGGTTCCTAATGAAAAACTGTTTTTT

d_gene: -
abundance: -
v_gene: TRBV7-6
j_gene: TRBJ2-1
CDR3aa: CASSLALGSSYNEQFF
CDR3nt: TGTGCCAGCAGCTTAGCGCTCGGGAGCTCCTACAATGAGCAGTTCTTC

d_gene: -
abundance: -
v_gene: TRBV5-1
j_gene: TRBJ2-1
CDR3aa: CASSWRTGSPYNEQFF
CDR3nt: TGCGCCAGCAGCTGGAGAACAGGGTCTCCCTACAATGAGCAGTTCTTC

d_gene: -
abundance: few
v_gene: TRBV6-5
j_gene: TRBJ1-2
CDR3aa: CASSPERRGYGYTF
CDR3nt: TGTGCCAGCAGCCCGGAGCGCCGGGGCTATGGCTACACCTTC

d_gene: -
abundance: -
v_gene: TRBV5-5
j_gene: TRBJ2-5
CDR3aa: CASSLPTGRETQYF
CDR3nt: TGTGCCAGCAGTTTACCGACAGGGAGGGAGACCCAGTACTTC

d_gene: -
abundance: -
v_gene: TRBV5-4
j_gene: TRBJ1-5
CDR3aa: CASSLDGQPQHF
CDR3nt: TGTGCCAGCAGCTTGGATGGGCAGCCCCAGCATTTT

d_gene: TRBD2
abundance: -
v_gene: TRBV4-3
j_gene: TRBJ2-3
CDR3aa: CASSHTPGLGADTQYF
CDR3nt: TGCGCCAGCAGCCACACCCCGGGACTAGGTGCAGATACGCAGTATTTT

d_gene: TRBD1
abundance: -
v_gene: TRBV27
j_gene: TRBJ2-1
CDR3aa: CASSLTGGPYNEQFF
CDR3nt: TGTGCCAGCAGTTTGACAGGGGGACCGTACAATGAGCAGTTCTTC

d_gene: TRBD2
abundance: -
v_gene: TRBV11-2
j_gene: TRBJ2-7
CDR3aa: CASSPSSGVSSYEQYF
CDR3nt: TGTGCCAGCAGTCCCAGTAGCGGGGTAAGCTCCTACGAGCAGTACTTC

d_gene: -
abundance: -
v_gene: TRBV15
j_gene: TRBJ2-7
CDR3aa: CATSRDQESSYEQYF
CDR3nt: TGTGCCACCAGCAGAGATCAGGAGAGCTCCTACGAGCAGTACTTC

d_gene: -
abundance: -
v_gene: TRBV27
j_gene: TRBJ1-5
CDR3aa: CASSPMGGSQPQHF
CDR3nt: TGTGCCAGCAGTCCTATGGGAGGTAGCCAGCCCCAGCATTTT